The sequence of this T cell receptor (beta chain) was determined in a study of T cell repertoires in cytomegalovirus infection. About this clonotype itself: Its antigen is as yet unknown.

TCRdb redid the calling of the reads with MiXCR, one entry per CDR3 protein. The data contain around 770,000 distinct CDR3 sequences, roughly 29% of them singletons. Trimming at V came to 1 base and at J to 9 bases, leaving 9 bases not matched to a gene. Germline V lookup: CDR1 SGHVT, CDR2 SQSDAQ. This CDR3 has 15 residues. The rearrangement uses TRBV7-4 and TRBJ1-5; TRBD1 agrees at 7 bases. This receptor was obtained from a human donor in good health (CMV status not recorded). Some clones in this sample may be carry-over from other donors' samples. Sequenced material: cultured CD8+ T cells from PBMCs, taken from culture after CMV antigen stimulation. The CDR3 coding sequence is TGTGCCAGCAGCTTAGAAGGGCAGGGGGATCCGCCCCAGCATTTT. This codes for CASSLEGQGDPPQHF.